A selection of T cell receptor beta chains follows, all from one sample in a study of cytotoxic CD8 clonotypes in ibrutinib-treated CLL. The data were produced by immunoSEQ multiplex PCR, yet TCRdb's version contains in-frame clones alone and is incomplete. The sample lists about 160,000 clones, about 80% occurring once. The material sequenced was PBMCs, taken after 12 months of ibrutinib treatment. The origin of the receptors is a human donor with chronic lymphocytic leukemia. Both conserved end residues are part of each CDR3. Fields, in order: D gene, V gene, clone size, J gene, CDR3 DNA, CDR3 protein. The D gene is left open where the match is weak. Clone size is shown for a subset of rows, as once, few, many or a class of expanded clone.

d_call: NA; v_call: TRBV19; clone_size: few; j_call: TRBJ1-1; cdr3_nt: TGTGCCAGTAGTATAAATTACGGGGACACTGAAGCTTTCTTT; cdr3_aa: CASSINYGDTEAFF
d_call: NA; v_call: TRBV11-2; clone_size: NA; j_call: TRBJ1-3; cdr3_nt: TGTGCCAGCAGCTTAGCTCAGGCGTCCGGAAACACCATATATTTT; cdr3_aa: CASSLAQASGNTIYF
d_call: NA; v_call: TRBV28; clone_size: NA; j_call: TRBJ1-5; cdr3_nt: TGTGCCAGCAAGACGGCCGGGGGGAGAGGGCAGCCCCAGCATTTT; cdr3_aa: CASKTAGGRGQPQHF
d_call: NA; v_call: TRBV30; clone_size: NA; j_call: TRBJ1-2; cdr3_nt: TGTGCCTGGAGTGTACCGGAGGGGGGAGATGGCTACACCTTC; cdr3_aa: CAWSVPEGGDGYTF
d_call: NA; v_call: TRBV19; clone_size: NA; j_call: TRBJ2-5; cdr3_nt: TGTGCCAGTAGTACGACAGGACAAGAGACCCAGTACTTC; cdr3_aa: CASSTTGQETQYF
d_call: NA; v_call: TRBV7-2; clone_size: NA; j_call: TRBJ1-5; cdr3_nt: TGTGCCAGCAGTTCGTTTGAGGGTGAGCCCCAGCATTTT; cdr3_aa: CASSSFEGEPQHF
d_call: NA; v_call: TRBV6-5; clone_size: NA; j_call: TRBJ1-2; cdr3_nt: TGTGCCAGCATAAACCGAGATAACTATGGCTACACCTTC; cdr3_aa: CASINRDNYGYTF
d_call: TRBD2; v_call: TRBV7-2; clone_size: NA; j_call: TRBJ2-7; cdr3_nt: TGTGCCAGCAGCTTAGGGCCTTCTAGCGGGAGGGACTACGAGCAGTACTTC; cdr3_aa: CASSLGPSSGRDYEQYF
d_call: NA; v_call: TRBV7-7; clone_size: once; j_call: TRBJ2-1; cdr3_nt: TGTGCCACCACCTGGAGGAGCTCCTACAATGAGCAGTTCTTC; cdr3_aa: CATTWRSSYNEQFF
d_call: TRBD1; v_call: TRBV4-1; clone_size: NA; j_call: TRBJ2-5; cdr3_nt: TGCGCCAGCAGCCAAGGATCCGGGACAGTGGGGGAGACCCAGTACTTC; cdr3_aa: CASSQGSGTVGETQYF
d_call: NA; v_call: TRBV6-5; clone_size: NA; j_call: TRBJ2-7; cdr3_nt: TGTGCCAGCAGTAGGCACCAAAACTACGAGCAGTACTTC; cdr3_aa: CASSRHQNYEQYF
d_call: NA; v_call: TRBV5-1; clone_size: few; j_call: TRBJ2-1; cdr3_nt: TGCGCCAGCAGCTTGGGCGCTAGCGTCGGGAATGAGCAGTTCTTC; cdr3_aa: CASSLGASVGNEQFF
d_call: NA; v_call: TRBV28; clone_size: once; j_call: TRBJ1-2; cdr3_nt: TGTGCCAGCAGCCCGGGGGTGGGGATTATCTATGGCTACACCTTC; cdr3_aa: CASSPGVGIIYGYTF
d_call: TRBD1; v_call: TRBV7-2; clone_size: NA; j_call: TRBJ1-3; cdr3_nt: TGTGCCAGCAGCGTCCGGACAGGGACCTCTGGAAACACCATATATTTT; cdr3_aa: CASSVRTGTSGNTIYF
d_call: TRBD2; v_call: TRBV15; clone_size: NA; j_call: TRBJ2-3; cdr3_nt: TGTGCCACCAGAAGGGACTACACAGATACGCAGTATTTT; cdr3_aa: CATRRDYTDTQYF
d_call: NA; v_call: TRBV5-1; clone_size: NA; j_call: TRBJ2-5; cdr3_nt: TGCGCCAGCAGCCAACTGAAGACCCAGTACTTC; cdr3_aa: CASSQLKTQYF
d_call: NA; v_call: TRBV11-2; clone_size: NA; j_call: TRBJ2-2; cdr3_nt: TGTGCCAGCAGCCGACGAGGGGTGGCGGACACCGGGGAGCTGTTTTTT; cdr3_aa: CASSRRGVADTGELFF
d_call: NA; v_call: TRBV10-3; clone_size: once; j_call: TRBJ2-6; cdr3_nt: TGTGCCATCAGTGAGGTGATTGGCAGTGGGGGCCGGTCTGGGGCCAACGTCCTGACTTTC; cdr3_aa: CAISEVIGSGGRSGANVLTF
d_call: NA; v_call: TRBV29-1; clone_size: once; j_call: TRBJ2-5; cdr3_nt: TGCAGCGTTGAAATGGGAGTTGGGGAGACCCAGTACTTC; cdr3_aa: CSVEMGVGETQYF
d_call: NA; v_call: TRBV6-6; clone_size: NA; j_call: TRBJ2-7; cdr3_nt: TGTGCCAGCAGTTACTCAACCAGGGGTGCGGACGAGCAGTACTTC; cdr3_aa: CASSYSTRGADEQYF
d_call: NA; v_call: TRBV7-2; clone_size: NA; j_call: TRBJ2-7; cdr3_nt: TGTGCCAGCAGCTTAGGCCCAGGGTCCCACGAGCAGTACTTC; cdr3_aa: CASSLGPGSHEQYF
d_call: NA; v_call: TRBV29-1; clone_size: NA; j_call: TRBJ2-1; cdr3_nt: TGCAGCGTTGAATTTGCAGAATTTGGGGTCAATGAGCAGTTCTTC; cdr3_aa: CSVEFAEFGVNEQFF
d_call: NA; v_call: TRBV10-3; clone_size: NA; j_call: TRBJ2-5; cdr3_nt: TGTGCCATCAGTGAGCCCGATCCCCTGACAGGAGAGGAGACCCAGTACTTC; cdr3_aa: CAISEPDPLTGEETQYF
d_call: NA; v_call: TRBV2; clone_size: NA; j_call: TRBJ1-4; cdr3_nt: TGTGCCAGCAGTGAGTCCGGTAATGAAAAACTGTTTTTT; cdr3_aa: CASSESGNEKLFF
d_call: NA; v_call: TRBV9; clone_size: NA; j_call: TRBJ1-5; cdr3_nt: TGTGCCAGCAGCGGAGGGCCCTACTATAGCAATCAGCCCCAGCATTTT; cdr3_aa: CASSGGPYYSNQPQHF
d_call: TRBD1; v_call: TRBV7-9; clone_size: NA; j_call: TRBJ2-1; cdr3_nt: TGTGCCAGCAGCTGGGGACAGCAATACAATGAGCAGTTCTTC; cdr3_aa: CASSWGQQYNEQFF
d_call: NA; v_call: TRBV11-1; clone_size: NA; j_call: TRBJ1-1; cdr3_nt: TGTGCCAGCAGCTTACGGCGGGGGCAGACTGAAGCTTTCTTT; cdr3_aa: CASSLRRGQTEAFF
d_call: NA; v_call: TRBV4-3; clone_size: few; j_call: TRBJ1-1; cdr3_nt: TGCGCCAGCAGCCAAGATAGGACCACTGAAGCTTTCTTT; cdr3_aa: CASSQDRTTEAFF
d_call: NA; v_call: TRBV5-1; clone_size: NA; j_call: TRBJ2-7; cdr3_nt: TGCGCCAGCAGCCCGAACGACGGATACGAGCAGTACTTC; cdr3_aa: CASSPNDGYEQYF
d_call: NA; v_call: TRBV11-2; clone_size: NA; j_call: TRBJ1-2; cdr3_nt: TGTGCCAGCAGCTTTCCCACGAGGGGCTACACCTTC; cdr3_aa: CASSFPTRGYTF
d_call: TRBD1; v_call: TRBV19; clone_size: NA; j_call: TRBJ2-1; cdr3_nt: TGTGCCAGTAGTTTGCGGGACAGGGGATACAATGAGCAGTTCTTC; cdr3_aa: CASSLRDRGYNEQFF
d_call: NA; v_call: TRBV28; clone_size: NA; j_call: TRBJ1-4; cdr3_nt: TGTGCCAGCAGAGAGGGGGGGGCTGAGGATGAAAAACTGTTTTTT; cdr3_aa: CASREGGAEDEKLFF